This TCR beta chain comes out of a study of blood T cell repertoires in COVID-19. Study at large: Sites across the United States, Italy and Spain contributed samples from acute and convalescent COVID-19. PBMCs, B-cell-depleted T cells, or T cells were the source of the cDNA or gDNA that made up the material.

Germline CDR1 reads GTSNPN; CDR2 reads SVGIG (reference sequence). Trimming removed 2 bases from V and 2 bases from J, with 7 bases in between. The CDR3 has 14 amino acids. Measured with immunoSEQ multiplex PCR; TCRdb has only the in-frame clones, and not every one. This repertoire shows tens of thousands of clones, nearly 90% found once; its top ten account for under 2%. Sequenced sample: peripheral blood. The chain is built from TRBV30 and TRBJ2-6; D is perhaps TRBD1 (5 bases). The clonotype was recovered from a man aged 60 to 69 with active COVID-19. The CDR3 sequence is CAWSKTAGANVLTF. CDR3 DNA sequence: TGTGCCTGGAGTAAGACAGCTGGGGCCAACGTCCTGACTTTC.